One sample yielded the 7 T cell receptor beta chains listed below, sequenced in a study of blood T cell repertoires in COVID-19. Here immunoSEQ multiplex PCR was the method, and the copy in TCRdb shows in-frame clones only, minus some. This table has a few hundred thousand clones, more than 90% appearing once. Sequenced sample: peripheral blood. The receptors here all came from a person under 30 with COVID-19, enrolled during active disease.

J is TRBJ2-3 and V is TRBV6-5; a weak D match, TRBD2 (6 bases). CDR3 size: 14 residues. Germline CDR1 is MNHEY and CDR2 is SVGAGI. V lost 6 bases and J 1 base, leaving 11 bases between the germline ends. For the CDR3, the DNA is TGTGCCAGCAGGGGACTGGGGGGCACAGATACGCAGTATTTT. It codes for CASRGLGGTDTQYF.

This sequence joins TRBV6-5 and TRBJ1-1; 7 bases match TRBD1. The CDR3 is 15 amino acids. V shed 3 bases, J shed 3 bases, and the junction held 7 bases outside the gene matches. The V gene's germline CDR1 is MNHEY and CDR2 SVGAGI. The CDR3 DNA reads TGTGCCAGCAGTTATGGGACAGATAGGGACACTGAAGCTTTCTTT. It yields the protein CASSYGTDRDTEAFF.

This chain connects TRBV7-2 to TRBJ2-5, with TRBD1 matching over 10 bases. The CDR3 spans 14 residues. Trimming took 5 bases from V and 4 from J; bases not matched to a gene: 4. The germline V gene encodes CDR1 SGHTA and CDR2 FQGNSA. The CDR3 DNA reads TGTGCCAGCAGCGACAGGGGGCCGGGAGAGACCCAGTACTTC. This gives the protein CASSDRGPGETQYF.

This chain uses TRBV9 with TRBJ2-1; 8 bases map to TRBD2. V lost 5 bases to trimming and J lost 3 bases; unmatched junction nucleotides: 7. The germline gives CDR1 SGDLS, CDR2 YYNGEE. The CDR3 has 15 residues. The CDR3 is CASSASGTSYNEQFF. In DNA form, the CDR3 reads TGTGCCAGCAGTGCTTCCGGGACTAGCTACAATGAGCAGTTCTTC.

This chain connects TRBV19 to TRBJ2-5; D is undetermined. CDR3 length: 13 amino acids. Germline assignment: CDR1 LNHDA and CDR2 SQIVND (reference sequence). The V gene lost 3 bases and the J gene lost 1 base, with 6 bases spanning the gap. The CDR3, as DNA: TGTGCCAGTAGTATGCCGGGCCAAGAGACCCAGTACTTC. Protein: CASSMPGQETQYF.

CDR3 region: CASSQDRGDTQYF. CDR3 sequence (DNA): TGTGCCAGCAGCCAAGACAGGGGAGATACGCAGTATTTT. V is TRBV11-1 and J is TRBJ2-3; 8 bases are shared with TRBD1. Germline-derived CDR1 and CDR2 are SGHAT and FQDESV (reference sequence). With V trimmed by 5 bases and J by 5 bases, 3 bases remained unmatched. The CDR3 covers 13 residues.

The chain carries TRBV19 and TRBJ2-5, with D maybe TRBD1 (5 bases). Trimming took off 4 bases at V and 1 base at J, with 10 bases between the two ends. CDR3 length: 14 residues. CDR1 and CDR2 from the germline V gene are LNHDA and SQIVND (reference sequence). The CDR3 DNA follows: TGTGCCAGTAGTACGCGACAGTTCCAAGAGACCCAGTACTTC. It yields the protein CASSTRQFQETQYF.